One and the same sample provided the 14 T cell receptor beta chains below, sequenced in a study of blood T cells in healthy people across ages. Next came a second PCR, run for about 7 to 12 cycles, which used a sample-barcoded 5' primer along with a J-beta primer mix. TCRdb reprocessed the 5' RACE reads with MiXCR, giving one entry per CDR3 protein. The data hold 1,100,000 or so distinct CDR3 sequences, with under 55% observed a single time. Sequenced: blood. The receptor set was obtained from a woman aged 60-75 years in good health.

The V and J genes are TRBV3-1 and TRBJ1-6; perhaps TRBD1 as D (5 bases). Trimming stripped 7 bases from V and 10 bases from J, with 17 bases between. The CDR3 contains 14 residues. Germline CDR1 and CDR2: LGHDT and YNNKEL (reference sequence). CDR3 loop: CASNRTGPGSPLHF. For the CDR3, the DNA is TGTGCCAGCAACCGTACAGGCCCTGGATCACCCCTCCACTTT.

There are a few counts of this clonotype. The chain couples TRBV18 to TRBJ2-7, with 9 bases aligning to TRBD1. Germline CDR1 and CDR2: KGHSH and LQKENI. The CDR3 has 16 residues. The junction had 6 bases not matched to a gene; V was cut back by 1 base and J by 2 bases. CDR3 region: CASSPLGTGRTYEQYF. The CDR3 nucleotides read TGTGCCAGCTCACCACTCGGGACAGGGAGAACCTACGAGCAGTACTTC.

The rearrangement joins TRBV3-1 to TRBJ2-1, with TRBD2 matching 8 bases. The CDR3 is 19 amino acids. V was clipped by 5 bases and J by 0 bases; unmatched bases: 15. Germline values: CDR1 LGHDT, CDR2 YNNKEL (reference sequence). The CDR3 loop reads CASSTRKVSGTSSYNEQFF. CDR3 coding DNA: TGTGCCAGCAGCACAAGAAAGGTTAGCGGGACTAGCTCCTACAATGAGCAGTTCTTC.

The chain employs TRBV5-1 and TRBJ2-7; 8 nucleotides match TRBD1. Germline lookup yields CDR1 SGHRS and CDR2 YFSETQ. The V gene end was trimmed by 4 bases and the J gene end by 4 bases; junction bases not matched to a gene: 7. CDR3 length equals 14 residues. The CDR3 DNA is TGCGCCAGCAGCCCCGGAGGGACAGGTTACGAGCAGTACTTC. Its protein is CASSPGGTGYEQYF.

This clonotype was detected only a few times. The chain carries TRBV10-3 and TRBJ2-5, with a weak D call TRBD1 (6 bases). The DNA matches TRBJ2-7 better at its end, which makes the J call doubtful. Germline V gene sequence: CDR1 ENHRY, CDR2 SYGVKD. This CDR3 is built from 14 residues. The CDR3 DNA follows: TGTGCCATCAGGGGGGACAAGACGTTCGTCGAGCAGTACTTC. Its protein product is CAIRGDKTFVEQYF.

This clonotype was seen a few times. The rearrangement joins TRBV5-1 to TRBJ1-2; D not certain. Trimming left V 0 bases short and J 0 bases short, with 6 bases between. This CDR3 has 14 amino acids. Looked up from germline, CDR1 is SGHRS and CDR2 is YFSETQ. CDR3 protein: CASSLGAPNYGYTF. Written as DNA, the CDR3 is TGCGCCAGCAGCTTGGGGGCACCTAACTATGGCTACACCTTC.

This clonotype appeared a few times. A much larger clonotype is one base distant, so this may be a read error. The CDR3 region is CASSFHYEQYF. CDR3 coding DNA: TGTGCCAGCAGCTTTCACTACGAGCAGTACTTC. V gene TRBV11-2 combines with J gene TRBJ2-4; D remains ambiguous. The DNA end is more similar to TRBJ2-7, so the J call may be wrong. The germline gives CDR1 SGHAT, CDR2 FQNNGV. The CDR3 has 11 residues.

The chain is built from TRBV6-5 and TRBJ2-1, with D uncertain. Per germline, CDR1 MNHEY and CDR2 SVGAGI. V was shortened by 3 bases and J by 4 bases, with 10 bases between the two germline ends. CDR3 length: 14 residues. The CDR3 nucleotides are TGTGCCAGCAGTTATTCTTGGCGGTACAATGAGCAGTTCTTC. Its translation is CASSYSWRYNEQFF.

Notes on this clonotype: Just one base apart from a much larger clone, this may be a read error. The DNA of the CDR3 is TGTGCCAGCTCACCCGACAGGGGCCCCGACGAGCAGTACTTC. Translating gives CASSPDRGPDEQYF. The chain carries TRBV18 and TRBJ2-4; 8 bases are a match to TRBD1. The end of the DNA is better explained by TRBJ2-7, so the J call may be wrong. The germline V gene has CDR1 KGHSH and CDR2 LQKENI. There are 14 residues in the CDR3.

With respect to this clonotype: A read error may produce the germline difference seen at one junction end. The chain employs TRBV4-1 and TRBJ2-1; TRBD2 is a possible D gene (5 bases). This CDR3 has 15 residues. From germline, CDR1 is MGHRA and CDR2 YSYEKL. CDR3 DNA sequence: TGCGCCAGTAGCCCCGGGGAGTTCTCCTACAATGAGCAGTTCTTC. The encoded protein is CASSPGEFSYNEQFF.

This clonotype has more than one count but fewer than ten. The V gene is TRBV20-1, the J gene TRBJ2-1, with TRBD1 as a possible D gene (5 bases). In germline, CDR1 is DFQATT, CDR2 SNEGSKA (reference sequence). CDR3 size: 14 residues. V was pared by 5 bases and J by 9 bases, with 20 bases between. The CDR3 sequence: CSARKPAGLGEQFF. The CDR3 DNA is TGCAGTGCTCGCAAACCAGCAGGGTTAGGTGAGCAGTTCTTC.

This clonotype was found a few times. The chain links TRBV27 to TRBJ1-5; 8 positions agree with TRBD1. V lost 5 bases, J lost 5 bases, and 11 bases stayed unmatched. CDR3 size: 16 residues. Germline V gene sequence: CDR1 MNHEY, CDR2 SMNVEV (reference sequence). The chain's CDR3 is CASSGTGDLRDQPQHF. CDR3 sequence (DNA): TGTGCCAGCAGTGGGACAGGAGACTTGAGGGATCAGCCCCAGCATTTT.

V and J are TRBV6-1 and TRBJ2-5; TRBD2 aligns across 8 bases. This CDR3 is 16 amino acids long. CDR1 MNHNS and CDR2 SASEGT come from the germline V gene. V shed 2 bases, J shed 2 bases, and the junction held 7 bases outside the gene matches. The CDR3 region is CASSEFATGGQETQYF. As DNA, the CDR3 is TGTGCCAGCAGTGAATTCGCGACGGGAGGGCAAGAGACCCAGTACTTC.

The chain employs TRBV6-1 and TRBJ2-3; perhaps TRBD2 as D (6 bases). Germline values: CDR1 MNHNS, CDR2 SASEGT. V lost 5 bases and J lost 3, with 18 bases in between. This CDR3 has 16 residues. CDR3 amino acids: CASSHPEEGGTDTQYF. CDR3 nucleotides: TGTGCCAGCAGTCACCCTGAGGAGGGAGGTACAGATACGCAGTATTTT.